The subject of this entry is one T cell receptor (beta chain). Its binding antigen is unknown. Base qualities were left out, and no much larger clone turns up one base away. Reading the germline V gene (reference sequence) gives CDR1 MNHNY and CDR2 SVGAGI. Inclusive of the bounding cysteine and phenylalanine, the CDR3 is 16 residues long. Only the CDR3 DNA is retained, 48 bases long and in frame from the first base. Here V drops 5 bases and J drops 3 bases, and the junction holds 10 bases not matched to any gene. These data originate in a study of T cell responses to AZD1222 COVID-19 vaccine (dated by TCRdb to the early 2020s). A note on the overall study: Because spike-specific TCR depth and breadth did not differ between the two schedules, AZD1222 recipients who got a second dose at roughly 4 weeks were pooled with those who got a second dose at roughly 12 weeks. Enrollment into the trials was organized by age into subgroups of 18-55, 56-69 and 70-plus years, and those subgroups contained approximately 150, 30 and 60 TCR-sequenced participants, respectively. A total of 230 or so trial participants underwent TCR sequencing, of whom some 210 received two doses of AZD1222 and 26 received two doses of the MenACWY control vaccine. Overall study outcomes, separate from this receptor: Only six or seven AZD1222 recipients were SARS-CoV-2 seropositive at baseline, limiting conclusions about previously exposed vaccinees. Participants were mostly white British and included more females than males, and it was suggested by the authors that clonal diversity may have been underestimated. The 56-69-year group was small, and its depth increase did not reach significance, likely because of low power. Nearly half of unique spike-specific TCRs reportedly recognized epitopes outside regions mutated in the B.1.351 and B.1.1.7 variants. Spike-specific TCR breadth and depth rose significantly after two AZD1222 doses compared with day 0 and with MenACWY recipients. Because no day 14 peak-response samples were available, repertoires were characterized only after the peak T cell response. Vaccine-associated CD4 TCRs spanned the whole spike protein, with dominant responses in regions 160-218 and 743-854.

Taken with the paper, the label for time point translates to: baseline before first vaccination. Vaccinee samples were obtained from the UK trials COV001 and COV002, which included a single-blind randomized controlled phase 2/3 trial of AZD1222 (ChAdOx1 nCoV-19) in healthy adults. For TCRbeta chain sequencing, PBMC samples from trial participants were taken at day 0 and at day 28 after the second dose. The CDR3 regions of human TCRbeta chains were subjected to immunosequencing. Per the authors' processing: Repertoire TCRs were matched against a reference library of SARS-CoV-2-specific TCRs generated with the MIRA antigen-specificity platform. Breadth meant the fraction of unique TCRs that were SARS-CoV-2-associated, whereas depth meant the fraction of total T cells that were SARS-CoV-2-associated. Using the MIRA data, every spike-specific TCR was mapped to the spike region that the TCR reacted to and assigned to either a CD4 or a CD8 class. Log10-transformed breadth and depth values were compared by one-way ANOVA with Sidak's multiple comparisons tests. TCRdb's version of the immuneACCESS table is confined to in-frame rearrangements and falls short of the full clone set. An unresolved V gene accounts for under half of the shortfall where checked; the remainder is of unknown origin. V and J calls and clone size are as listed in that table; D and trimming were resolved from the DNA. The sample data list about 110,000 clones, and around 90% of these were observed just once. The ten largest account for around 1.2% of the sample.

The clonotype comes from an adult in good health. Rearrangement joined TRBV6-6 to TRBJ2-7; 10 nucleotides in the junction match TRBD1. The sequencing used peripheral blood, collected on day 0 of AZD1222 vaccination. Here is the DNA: TGTGCCAGCAGTCAACCAGACAGGGGGCGAGGCTACGAGCAGTACTTC. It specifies CASSQPDRGRGYEQYF.